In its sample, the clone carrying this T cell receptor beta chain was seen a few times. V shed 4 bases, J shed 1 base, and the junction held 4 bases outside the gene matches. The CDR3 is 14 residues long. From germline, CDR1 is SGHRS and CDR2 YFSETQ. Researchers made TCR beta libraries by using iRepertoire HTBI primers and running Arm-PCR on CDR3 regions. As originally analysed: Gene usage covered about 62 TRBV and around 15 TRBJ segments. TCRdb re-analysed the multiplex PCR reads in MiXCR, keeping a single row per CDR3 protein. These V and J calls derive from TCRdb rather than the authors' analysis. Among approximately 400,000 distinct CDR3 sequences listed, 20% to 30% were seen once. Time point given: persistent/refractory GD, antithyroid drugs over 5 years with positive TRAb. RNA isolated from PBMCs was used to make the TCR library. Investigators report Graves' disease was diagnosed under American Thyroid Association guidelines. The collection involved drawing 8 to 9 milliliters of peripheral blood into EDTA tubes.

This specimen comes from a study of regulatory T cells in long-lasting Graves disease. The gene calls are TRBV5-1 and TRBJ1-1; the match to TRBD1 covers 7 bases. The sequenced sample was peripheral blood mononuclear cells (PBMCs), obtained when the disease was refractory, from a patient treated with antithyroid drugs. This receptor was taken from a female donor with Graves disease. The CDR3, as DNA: TGCGCCAGCAGCAAGGGACAGCAGAACACTGAAGCTTTCTTT. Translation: CASSKGQQNTEAFF.